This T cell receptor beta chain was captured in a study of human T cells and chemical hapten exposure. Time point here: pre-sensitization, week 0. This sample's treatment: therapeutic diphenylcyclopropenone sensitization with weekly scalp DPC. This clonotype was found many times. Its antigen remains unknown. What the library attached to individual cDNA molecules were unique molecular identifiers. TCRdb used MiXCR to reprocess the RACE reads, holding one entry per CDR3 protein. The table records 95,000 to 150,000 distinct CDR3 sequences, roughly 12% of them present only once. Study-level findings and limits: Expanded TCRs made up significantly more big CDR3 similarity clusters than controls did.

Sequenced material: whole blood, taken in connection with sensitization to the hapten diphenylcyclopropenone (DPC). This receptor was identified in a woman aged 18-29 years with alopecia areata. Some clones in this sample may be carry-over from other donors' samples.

The CDR3 reads CASSREPGLKAFF. The CDR3 DNA sequence: TGCGCCAGCAGCCGAGAACCGGGCCTAAAAGCTTTCTTT. The chain couples TRBV4-3 to TRBJ1-1, with D unclear. The length of the CDR3 is 13 residues. Germline-derived CDR1 and CDR2 are LGHNA and YSLEER. Trimming left V 4 bases short and J 9 bases short, with 15 bases between.